The sequence of this T cell receptor beta chain was determined in a study of blood T cell repertoires in COVID-19. The CDR3 sequence is 16 residues long. V was pared by 6 bases and J by 5 bases, with 22 bases between. Germline values: CDR1 SGHRS, CDR2 YFSETQ. Assay used: immunoSEQ multiplex PCR; TCRdb lists only in-frame clones, some missing. The profile shows some 190,000 clones, around 87% of them singletons. The TCR originated in a woman between 40 and 55 years old in a cohort exposed to, infected with or recovered from COVID-19 (not recorded which). V and J are TRBV5-1 and TRBJ2-3, with D possibly matching TRBD2 (5 bases). The sample taken for sequencing was PBMCs or T cells enriched from blood (not recorded which). The CDR3 sequence is CASTSSIGGQEDTQYF. Written as DNA, the CDR3 is TGCGCCAGCACGTCCTCCATCGGAGGCCAGGAAGATACGCAGTATTTT.